This T cell receptor (beta chain) is drawn from a study of blood T cells in healthy people across ages. A J-beta primer mix and a sample-barcoded 5' primer were used in a second PCR of about 7 to 12 cycles. TCRdb fed the 5' RACE reads into MiXCR, producing one record per CDR3 protein. The sample holds about 640,000 distinct CDR3 sequences, roughly 58% seen once. The CDR3 covers 14 residues. V shed 6 bases and J shed 4 bases, with 12 bases lying between them. Findings of the study overall: Aged donors had fewer naive CD4+ cells and lower diversity than long-lived donors.

A remark on this clonotype: Its antigen is unidentified.

This sequence joins TRBV12-3 or TRBV12-4 and TRBJ1-4; D might be TRBD1 (6 bases). The sequence derives from a man aged 60-69 years in good health. The specimen was blood. CDR3 amino acids: CASSPQGFNEKLFF. The CDR3 nucleotides read TGTGCCAGCAGCCCTCAGGGGTTTAATGAAAAACTGTTTTTT.